Presented here are 18 T cell receptor delta chains from one specimen sequenced in a study of γδ T cells in repeated Plasmodium falciparum infection. TCRdb used CATT to re-call clones from the multiplex PCR reads. This table holds about 51,000 delta-chain clones, approximately 1.8% found once. Gammadelta T cells were flow-sorted from PBMC into Vgamma9/Vdelta2+ and Vdelta2-negative populations for bulk analysis. Source material: gamma-delta T cells from blood. The receptor source for this set is a pool of human donors (malaria-infected and uninfected, not separated).

This clone appeared a few times. Since a far larger clone is one base different, this is likely a read error. Other DNA sequences in this specimen translate into the identical CDR3. The rearrangement uses TRDV3 and TRDJ1, with D unclear. Because TCRdb records no J gene, it was assigned here through a match of the DNA to germline. Looked up from germline, CDR1 is TVYSNPD and CDR2 is GDNSRS (reference sequence). Trimming cost V 0 bases and J 2 bases, with 16 bases left between them. The CDR3 consists of 15 residues. The chain's CDR3 is CAFRFPGQNTDKLIF. CDR3 in DNA: TGTGCCTTTAGGTTCCCCGGACAGAATACCGATAAACTCATCTTT.

This clone was recorded a few times. The likely explanation is a read error, given a far larger clone one base away. Other DNA sequences within the sample encode an identical CDR3. This chain uses TRDV1 with TRDJ1, with TRDD3 identical over 9 bases. The J gene was missing in TCRdb and was found by matching the end of the DNA to germline. Per the germline V gene, CDR1 is TSWWSYY and CDR2 is QGS. This CDR3 spans 13 amino acids. CDR3 loop: CALGEYVWGILIF. The CDR3 region has the DNA TGTGCCCTTGGGGAATACGTCTGGGGGATACTCATCTTT.

In its sample, this clone was seen a few times. The V and J genes are TRDV2 and TRDJ3, with D perhaps matching TRDD3 (5 bases). The J gene, absent from TCRdb, was called here by matching the DNA to germline. Trimming removed 3 bases at V and 17 bases at J, with 31 bases between. The V gene's germline CDR1 is GEAIGNYY and CDR2 EKD. CDR3 size: 18 residues. The CDR3 coding sequence is TGTGCCTGTGACCAACTAAGGGACACCACCTGGGAAAAACAAAAGATGTTTTTC. Amino acids: CACDQLRDTTWEKQKMFF.

This clone was recorded many times. The protein that TCRdb holds for this DNA derives from a much larger clone and differs from the translated DNA at residue 5, which likely indicates a read error; the protein shown here is translated from the DNA. This chain joins TRDV2 and TRDJ1; 8 nucleotides match TRDD3. TCRdb leaves out the J gene; it was filled in here by matching the DNA to germline. Germline CDR1 is GEAIGNYY and CDR2 is EKD. The CDR3 runs 19 residues. Unmatched junction bases numbered 17, after V lost 3 bases and J lost 0 bases. DNA for the CDR3: TGTGCCTGTGACGCCGATCACTGGGGGGATCTGGCGTACACCGATAAACTCATCTTT. The encoded protein is CACDADHWGDLAYTDKLIF.

Remarks on this clone: A far larger clone lies a single base away; this is likely a read error. Other DNA sequences in the same sample also yield this CDR3. The rearrangement joins TRDV3 to TRDJ1, with 13 bases identical to TRDD3. TCRdb offers no J gene call, so here the DNA was matched to germline to obtain one. The CDR3 is 22 residues long. CDR1 and CDR2 (germline): TVYSNPD, GDNSRS (reference sequence). Trimming cost V 3 bases and J 0 bases; bases outside gene matches: 25. CDR3 DNA: TGTGCCTTCCAGAAGACTCCCCTATCCCACGTACTGGGGGATACGCACACCGATAAACTCATCTTT. As protein: CAFQKTPLSHVLGDTHTDKLIF.

This clone was recorded at least ten times. A far larger clone is one base from this, pointing to a likely read error. The same CDR3 is also encoded by other DNA sequences in this sample. This chain joins TRDV3 and TRDJ1; 11 bases are shared with TRDD3. There are 21 residues in the CDR3. Trimming at V came to 3 bases and at J to 2 bases, leaving 26 bases not matched to a gene. Germline V gene data show CDR1 as TVYSNPD and CDR2 as GDNSRS (reference sequence). The CDR3 reads CAFPRGLPRNWGIVATDKLIF. For the CDR3, the DNA is TGTGCCTTCCCGCGGGGCCTTCCTCGAAACTGGGGGATAGTAGCGACCGATAAACTCATCTTT.

A remark on this clone: The amino acid sequence in TCRdb belongs to a much larger clone and departs from this DNA's translation at residue 9, likely a sequencing read error; the sequence shown is translated from the DNA. The chain's CDR3 is CACDTVGPRTDKLIF. Written as DNA, the CDR3 is TGTGCCTGTGACACCGTGGGTCCCCGCACCGATAAACTCATCTTT. The chain joins TRDV2 to TRDJ1; D is unclear. Here the J gene came from matching the DNA to germline, since TCRdb omits it. The CDR3 is 15 residues long. Germline CDR1 reads GEAIGNYY; CDR2 reads EKD. V shed 0 bases and J shed 1 base, with 11 bases lying between them.

Comments on this clone: A far larger clone is just one base off, so this is likely a read error. In the same sample, other DNA sequences code for this CDR3. No J gene call was made, and the V gene is TRDV2; TRDD3 is taken as the D call from the table, unchecked against the DNA. From germline, CDR1 is GEAIGNYY and CDR2 EKD. The length of the CDR3 is 14 residues. This chain's CDR3 is CACDPMGDFSELIF. The CDR3 DNA sequence: TGTGCCTGTGACCCTATGGGGGATTTTTCAGAGCTCATCTTT.

This clone was counted many times. The J gene is TRDJ3, the V gene TRDV2; the match to TRDD3 covers 12 bases. This CDR3 comprises 19 residues. V gave up 3 bases and J gave up 4 bases; unmatched junction bases: 9. CDR1 is GEAIGNYY, CDR2 EKD, per germline. This CDR3 is CACDRVLGDTAWDTRQMFF. In nucleotides, the CDR3 is TGTGCCTGTGACCGCGTACTGGGGGATACCGCTTGGGACACCCGACAGATGTTTTTC.

About this clone: This DNA's translation and the protein TCRdb lists, from a much larger clone, do not match at residue 17, likely due to a read error; the protein shown is translated from the DNA. The V call is TRDV1, the J call TRDJ2, with TRDD3 matching 11 bases. TCRdb leaves out the J gene; it was filled in here by matching the DNA to germline. Germline CDR1 and CDR2: TSWWSYY and QGS. CDR3 size: 20 residues. CDR3: CALGPPRLFSWGIQPARLFF. CDR3 nucleotide sequence: TGTGCTCTTGGGCCTCCGCGATTATTCTCCTGGGGGATACAGCCAGCACGACTCTTCTTT.

In its sample, this clone was seen many times. The likely explanation is a read error, given a far larger clone one base away. The sample holds other DNA sequences that translate to the same CDR3. The CDR3 DNA follows: TGTGCCTGCGACACCCTGGGGGATTCCGATAAACTCATCTTT. This sequence encodes CACDTLGDSDKLIF. This sequence joins TRDV2 and TRDJ1; 9 nucleotides line up with TRDD3. The J gene was not available in TCRdb and was assigned here by matching the DNA to germline segments. CDR3 length equals 14 residues. The germline V gene encodes CDR1 GEAIGNYY and CDR2 EKD.

On this clone: This DNA's translation differs at residue 9 from TCRdb's protein, which comes from a much larger clone; a read error is likely, and the protein shown is translated from the DNA. The J gene is TRDJ1, the V gene TRDV1; TRDD3 matches 12 bases. Germline V lookup: CDR1 TSWWSYY, CDR2 QGS. Unmatched junction bases numbered 24, after V lost 3 bases and J lost 7 bases. The CDR3 totals 21 residues. In DNA, the CDR3 is TGTGCTCTTGGGGATCCTCTTCTACCCAGCTGGGGGATACGCGGTCTTGGTAAACTCATCTTT. It is translated as CALGDPLLPSWGIRGLGKLIF.

With regard to this clone: A read error likely explains why the TCRdb protein, taken from a much larger clone, differs from this DNA's translation at residue 14; the protein shown is translated from the DNA. This chain links TRDV1 with TRDJ1; D gene unclear. The CDR3 extends over 16 amino acids. CDR1 and CDR2 from the germline V gene are TSWWSYY and QGS. The CDR3 here is CALGIEQPAYTDKPIF. The CDR3 DNA reads TGTGCTCTTGGGATCGAACAGCCCGCATACACCGATAAACCCATCTTT.

As concerns this clone: TCRdb lists the protein of a much larger clone for this DNA, which differs at residue 10, so this is likely a read error; the protein given here is translated from the DNA itself. This chain joins TRDV3 and TRDJ1; D call uncertain. In the absence of a J gene in TCRdb, the DNA was matched to germline to assign it here. Germline V gives CDR1 TVYSNPD, CDR2 GDNSRS (reference sequence). The CDR3 consists of 17 residues. V lost 1 base and J lost 4, with 25 bases in between. The CDR3 bases are TGTGCCTTTAACCTAGGTACGTACAGTATTGGTCGCGATAAACTCATCTTT. It yields the protein CAFNLGTYSIGRDKLIF.

Regarding this clone: For this DNA, TCRdb reports the protein of a much larger clone, which diverges at residue 5, most likely from a read error; the protein presented here is translated directly from the DNA. This sequence joins TRDV1 and TRDJ1, with TRDD3 matching 11 bases. TCRdb gives no J gene; it was assigned here by matching the DNA to germline. CDR1 and CDR2 from the germline V gene are TSWWSYY and QGS. Trimming at V came to 4 bases and at J to 0 bases, leaving 34 bases not matched to a gene. This CDR3 has 26 amino acids. The CDR3 protein is CALGGSFTFLQAPYWGIDQNTDKLIF. In DNA, the CDR3 is TGTGCTCTTGGGGGGTCTTTTACCTTCCTACAAGCCCCATACTGGGGGATAGACCAGAACACCGATAAACTCATCTTT.

Within the sample, this clone is medium-sized. The same CDR3 also results from other DNA sequences found in this sample. CDR3 DNA sequence: TGTGCTCTTGGGGAACCCTCCTGGGGGACTTACACCGATAAACTCATCTTT. It translates to CALGEPSWGTYTDKLIF. The rearrangement links TRDV1 to TRDJ1; 8 bases align to TRDD3. V shed 1 base and J 0 bases; nucleotides not matched to a gene: 7. The length of the CDR3 is 17 residues. Germline V lookup: CDR1 TSWWSYY, CDR2 QGS.

The chain has TRDV2 and TRDJ1; a possible D gene is TRDD3 (7 bases). No J segment appears in TCRdb, so it was assigned here by matching the sequence to germline. Germline assignment: CDR1 GEAIGNYY and CDR2 EKD. V lost 3 bases, J lost 0 bases, and 28 bases lay in between. This CDR3 is built from 20 residues. In nucleotides, the CDR3 is TGTGCCTGTGACCCGCTGGCCTTCCACACTGGGGAACGGTACACCGATAAACTCATCTTT. Its translation is CACDPLAFHTGERYTDKLIF.

About this clone: Given a far larger clone just one base away, this is likely a sequencing read error. This same CDR3 is encoded by further DNA sequences in the sample. The V gene call reads TRDV1; no J gene was called; the table's D call TRDD3 went unverified against the DNA. The germline CDR1 and CDR2 sequences are TSWWSYY and QGS. CDR3 size: 22 residues. DNA for the CDR3: TGTGCTCTTGGGGAACTAGGTTCTTCCTACGTGGGATACGCGCCTTTGACAGCACAACTTTTCTTT. Translating gives CALGELGSSYVGYAPLTAQLFF.